Included here is one T cell receptor beta chain sequence, with context. Antigen: not known. This sample's time point: after neoadjuvant nivolumab, at surgical resection. These data belong to a study of neoadjuvant anti-PD-1 for oral cavity cancer. General study findings and limits: Higher pretreatment blood Treg/Th17 ratios correlated with higher pretreatment blood and lower post-treatment tumor TCRbeta clonality.

The table came from immunoSEQ multiplex PCR; TCRdb's copy has only in-frame clones and leaves some out. The sample has approximately 16,000 clones; roughly two fifths are singletons. Trimming pared 0 bases from V and 6 bases from J, leaving 15 bases between. CDR3 length equals 14 residues. Germline lookup yields CDR1 GTSNPN and CDR2 SVGIG (reference sequence). The clonotype originates from a person between 40 and 85 years old with oral cavity squamous cell carcinoma. The chain recombines TRBV30 with TRBJ2-7; D is unclear. The source material was tumor tissue, sampled after nivolumab (anti-PD-1) treatment. CDR3 nucleotide sequence: TGTGCCTGGAGTGTGGCTTCTTTCCGAGGCGAGCAGTACTTC. It codes for CAWSVASFRGEQYF.